Sequencing of this T cell receptor beta chain was carried out in a study of blood T cell repertoires in COVID-19. At the level of the study: Acute-phase and convalescent COVID-19 samples originated in the United States, Italy and Spain. Sample material is recorded as cDNA or gDNA derived from T cells, B-cell-depleted T cells, or PBMCs.

Germline-derived CDR1 and CDR2 are SGHRS and YFSETQ. The V and J ends lost 5 bases and 1 base respectively, with 13 bases between them. The CDR3 runs to 15 residues. Original methodology: Amplification from reference gene primers served as the basis for estimated nucleated cell counts. Data came from immunoSEQ multiplex PCR; TCRdb stores just in-frame clones and leaves some out. V, J and clone size are those of that table, while D and trimming were read from the DNA. The data hold 85,000 to 130,000 clones, with approximately 89% observed a single time. The specimen sequenced was peripheral blood. The genes are TRBV5-1 and TRBJ1-3; no reliable D call. The source is a man between 60 and 75 years old with acute or convalescent COVID-19. The CDR3 coding sequence is TGCGCCAGCAGGAGCTTCCGGGGATCTGGAAACACCATATATTTT. As protein: CASRSFRGSGNTIYF.